Sequencing of this TCR beta chain was carried out in a study of CD8 T cells in ankylosing spondylitis. Study observations and caveats: Seemingly characteristic of ankylosing spondylitis blood was a TCR beta motif consisting of about 8 highly homologous variants.

It was by quantitative 5'-RACE with molecular barcodes that TCR beta libraries were made. One entry per CDR3 protein, called by TCRdb with MiXCR from the 5' RACE reads. The data hold 15,000 to 20,000 distinct CDR3 sequences, with 8.2% observed a single time. This clonotype has only a few counts. Its specificity is not known. This TCR was recovered from a male donor with ankylosing spondylitis or in good health (not recorded which). Sequences were obtained from blood.

The CDR3 region has the DNA TGTGCCAGCAGCTTGGTTTTACAGACAACCGGGGAGCTGTTTTTT. Translated, it gives CASSLVLQTTGELFF. The V and J genes are TRBV5-5 and TRBJ2-2, with D unclear. Trimming took off 0 bases at V and 5 bases at J, with 11 bases between the two ends. This CDR3 spans 15 amino acids. Germline CDR1 and CDR2: SGHKS and YYEKEE (reference sequence).